This TCR beta chain was documented in a study of cytomegalovirus exposure and HLA in healthy donors. Study-level findings and limits: There were 150 to 200 TCR beta chains listed as cytomegalovirus-associated.

Sequenced by immunoSEQ multiplex PCR; TCRdb stores in-frame clones only, minus some. In the table there are roughly 65,000 clones, about 94% of which are singletons. Note on this clone: The antigen is not known.

Sequencing was done on a sample of PBMCs. The TCR originated in a young man in good health and CMV-seropositive.

CDR3 loop: CASSLAPRAFTGELFF. For the CDR3, the DNA is TGCGCCAGCAGCTTGGCCCCGCGGGCGTTCACCGGGGAGCTGTTTTTT. The V gene is TRBV5-1, the J gene TRBJ2-2; the D gene is possibly TRBD2 (5 bases). Trimming took off 0 bases at V and 4 bases at J, with 13 bases between the two ends. This CDR3 has 16 residues. Germline V gene lookup returns CDR1 SGHRS and CDR2 YFSETQ.